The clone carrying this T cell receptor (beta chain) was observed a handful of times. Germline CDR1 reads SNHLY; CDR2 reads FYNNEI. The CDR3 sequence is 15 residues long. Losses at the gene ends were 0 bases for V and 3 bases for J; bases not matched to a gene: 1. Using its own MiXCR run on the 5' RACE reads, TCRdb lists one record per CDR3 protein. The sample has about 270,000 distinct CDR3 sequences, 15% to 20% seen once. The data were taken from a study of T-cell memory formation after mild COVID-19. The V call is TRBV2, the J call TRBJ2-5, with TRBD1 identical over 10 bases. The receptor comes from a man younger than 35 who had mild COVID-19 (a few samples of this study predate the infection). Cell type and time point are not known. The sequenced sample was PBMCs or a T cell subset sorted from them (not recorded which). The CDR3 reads CASSEAGTGEETQYF. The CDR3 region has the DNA TGTGCCAGCAGTGAAGCCGGGACAGGGGAAGAGACCCAGTACTTC.